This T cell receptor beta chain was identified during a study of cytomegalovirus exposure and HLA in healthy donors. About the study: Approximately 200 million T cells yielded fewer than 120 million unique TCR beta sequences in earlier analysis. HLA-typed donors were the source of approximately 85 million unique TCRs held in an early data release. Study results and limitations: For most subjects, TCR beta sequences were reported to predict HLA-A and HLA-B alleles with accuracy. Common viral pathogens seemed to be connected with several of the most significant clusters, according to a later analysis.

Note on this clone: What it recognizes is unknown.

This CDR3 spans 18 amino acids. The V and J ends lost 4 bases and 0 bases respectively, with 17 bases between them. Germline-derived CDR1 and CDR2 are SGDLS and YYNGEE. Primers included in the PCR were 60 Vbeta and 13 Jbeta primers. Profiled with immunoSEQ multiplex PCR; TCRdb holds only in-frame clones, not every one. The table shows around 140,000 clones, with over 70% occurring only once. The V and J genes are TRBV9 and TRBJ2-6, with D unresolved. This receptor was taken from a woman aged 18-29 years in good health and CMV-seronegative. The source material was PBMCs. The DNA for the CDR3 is TGTGCCAGCAGCCTCGATTATACGCGAATCTCTGGGGCCAACGTCCTGACTTTC. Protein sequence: CASSLDYTRISGANVLTF.